A selection of T cell receptor beta chains follows, all from one sample in a study of cytomegalovirus exposure and HLA in healthy donors. The assay was immunoSEQ multiplex PCR, and TCRdb's table has in-frame clones only and misses some. Found here are over 150,000 clones, around 79% of them singletons; the top ten hold around 1.6%. Input material: PBMCs. The receptors here all came from a woman aged 18-29 years in good health and CMV-seronegative. Both conserved end residues are part of each CDR3. The D gene is left open where the match is weak. The size entry is marked missing in some rows and otherwise reads once, few, many or a size class.

clone_size	d_call	j_call	v_call	cdr3_nt	cdr3_aa
NA	NA	TRBJ2-1	TRBV30	TGTGCCTGGATGGGGAGTCAGTTGTATACTGATGAGCAGTTCTTC	CAWMGSQLYTDEQFF
NA	NA	TRBJ2-5	TRBV29-1	TGCAGCGTTGTATACCAGAATCAAGAGACCCAGTACTTC	CSVVYQNQETQYF
few	NA	TRBJ1-1	TRBV28	TGTGCCAGCAGTCCGCGGGTTACTGAAGCTTTCTTT	CASSPRVTEAFF
NA	TRBD1	TRBJ2-7	TRBV14	TGTGCCAGCAGCCAGGACAGGGGGCACGAGCAGTACTTC	CASSQDRGHEQYF
NA	NA	TRBJ1-6	TRBV10-1	TGCGCCAGCATCTTGGGCCGGGACAAGGATTCACCCCTCCACTTT	CASILGRDKDSPLHF
NA	TRBD1	TRBJ1-5	TRBV30	TGTGCCTGGAGAGGACAGGGGGCTGTTCAGCCCCAGCATTTT	CAWRGQGAVQPQHF
NA	TRBD2	TRBJ2-2	TRBV7-9	TGTGCCAGCAGCTTAGTACTAGCGGGAATGAACACCGGGGAGCTGTTTTTT	CASSLVLAGMNTGELFF
NA	NA	TRBJ2-7	TRBV9	TGTGCCAGCAGCGTAGGAGGTATATCCTACGAGCAGTACTTC	CASSVGGISYEQYF
once	NA	TRBJ2-7	TRBV7-2	TGTGCCAGCAGCTTAGACAGGTGGGCCTACGAGCAGTACTTC	CASSLDRWAYEQYF
NA	NA	TRBJ1-5	TRBV6-5	TGTGCCACCTACGGCGGTAGCAATCAGCCCCAGCATTTT	CATYGGSNQPQHF
NA	TRBD2	TRBJ2-7	TRBV11-2	TGTGCCAGCAGCTTAGGATGGCTAGCGGCCTACGAGCAGTACTTC	CASSLGWLAAYEQYF
NA	NA	TRBJ1-1	TRBV5-4	TGTGCCAGCAGCTTGGCCTTGAACACTGAAGCTTTCTTT	CASSLALNTEAFF
NA	TRBD2	TRBJ2-3	TRBV7-3	TGTGCCAGCAGCGCTCTACCGGGACTAGCGGGGGGTGGGGATACGCAGTATTTT	CASSALPGLAGGGDTQYF
few	NA	TRBJ1-5	TRBV4-2	TGTGCCAGCAGCCAAGAATGGCTGGGCAATCAGCCCCAGCATTTT	CASSQEWLGNQPQHF
NA	NA	TRBJ1-1	TRBV30	TGTGCCTGGAGTGTACTTGTCCGATCGGGTGAAGCTTTCTTT	CAWSVLVRSGEAFF
NA	NA	TRBJ1-2	TRBV6-5	TGTGCCAGCAGTAATGGGGGGGTCTATGGCTACACCTTC	CASSNGGVYGYTF
few	TRBD1	TRBJ1-1	TRBV29-1	TGCAGCGTCGACAGGGCAGATACTGAAGCTTTCTTT	CSVDRADTEAFF
NA	TRBD2	TRBJ2-6	TRBV25-1	TGTGCCAGCAGTGAATGGGGGGGTGTTACCGGGGCCAACGTCCTGACTTTC	CASSEWGGVTGANVLTF
NA	TRBD2	TRBJ2-7	TRBV6-1	TGTGCCAGCAGTGTTCGGGGGGGGGCCTACGAGCAGTACTTC	CASSVRGGAYEQYF
NA	NA	TRBJ2-4	TRBV7-2	TGTGCCAGCAGCTTCTCCCAACCTGGGCCACAGTACTTC	CASSFSQPGPQYF